The 16 T cell receptor beta chains presented below share a single source sample, sequenced in a study of blood T cell repertoires in COVID-19. Clones were read by immunoSEQ multiplex PCR, and TCRdb kept only the in-frame ones, dropping some. Here the sample spans roughly 380,000 clones, roughly 86% being singletons. Material for sequencing was PBMCs or T cells enriched from blood (not recorded which). These receptors all come from a man aged 30 to 45 who had recovered from COVID-19.

A word on this clone: Other DNA sequences within the sample encode an identical CDR3. V gene TRBV18 combines with J gene TRBJ1-1; TRBD1 matches 8 bases. Germline lookup yields CDR1 KGHSH and CDR2 LQKENI. This CDR3 is 14 amino acids long. The V gene end was trimmed by 6 bases and the J gene end by 5 bases; junction bases not matched to a gene: 8. The CDR3 protein is CASSPGQGETEAFF. DNA of the CDR3: TGTGCCAGCTCCCCAGGACAGGGCGAGACTGAAGCTTTCTTT.

This chain joins TRBV4-1 and TRBJ2-1; 8 bases are a match to TRBD1. In germline, CDR1 is MGHRA, CDR2 YSYEKL. This CDR3 comprises 17 residues. V was pared by 1 base and J by 1 base, with 6 bases of the junction left unmatched. In DNA form, the CDR3 reads TGCGCCAGCAGCCAAGGGCCGCAGGGGGCGTCCTACAATGAGCAGTTCTTC. Translating gives CASSQGPQGASYNEQFF.

With regard to this clone: Other DNA variants within this sample encode the same CDR3. This chain links TRBV7-2 with TRBJ2-6, with a possible D match to TRBD2 (5 bases). V lost 2 bases and J lost 0, with 5 bases in between. This CDR3 region has 15 residues. Germline CDR1 reads SGHTA; CDR2 reads FQGNSA. The CDR3, as DNA: TGTGCCAGCAGCTTAAGCGGCTCTGGGGCCAACGTCCTGACTTTC. This gives the protein CASSLSGSGANVLTF. Based on the CDR3 plus reference TRBV7-2 and TRBJ2-6, the full variable domain is GAGVSQSPSNKVTEKGKDVELRCDPISGHTALYWYRQSLGQGLEFLIYFQGNSAPDKSGLPSDRFSAERTGGSVSTLTIQRTQQEDSAVYLCASSLSGSGANVLTFGAGSRLTVL.

The chain links TRBV24-1 to TRBJ2-1, with 8 nucleotides matching TRBD1. Trimming took 2 bases from V and 7 from J; bases not matched to a gene: 9. The V gene's germline CDR1 is KGHDR and CDR2 SFDVKD. The CDR3 spans 16 residues. CDR3 in amino acids: CATSDSGTGRYNEQFF. CDR3 nucleotides: TGTGCCACCAGTGATTCCGGGACAGGCCGGTATAATGAGCAGTTCTTC.

The chain joins TRBV10-3 to TRBJ1-1; the D gene is possibly TRBD1 (5 bases). V lost 6 bases and J lost 1, with 12 bases in between. This CDR3 spans 14 amino acids. The germline V gene encodes CDR1 ENHRY and CDR2 SYGVKD. The chain's CDR3 is CAISHGTENTEAFF. Here the CDR3 DNA reads TGTGCCATCAGCCACGGGACTGAGAACACTGAAGCTTTCTTT.

This chain links TRBV9 with TRBJ2-1; tentative D call: TRBD2 (5 bases). V was pared by 7 bases and J by 9 bases, with 8 bases between. The CDR3 consists of 10 residues. The germline V gene has CDR1 SGDLS and CDR2 YYNGEE. CDR3 coding DNA: TGTGCCAGCGCGGGTAGTGAGCAGTTCTTC. Translated: CASAGSEQFF.

The rearrangement links TRBV4-1 to TRBJ2-1, with 7 bases identical to TRBD1. The CDR3 spans 17 residues. Germline-derived CDR1 and CDR2 are MGHRA and YSYEKL. J lost 5 bases, V lost 1 base, and 11 bases had no gene match. The CDR3 loop reads CASSQGQGVSGDNEQFF. DNA for the CDR3: TGCGCCAGCAGCCAAGGCCAGGGGGTCTCCGGGGACAATGAGCAGTTCTTC.

The chain links TRBV6-5 to TRBJ1-5; tentatively, D is TRBD1 (6 bases). CDR1 and CDR2 from the germline V gene are MNHEY and SVGAGI. This CDR3 contains 15 residues. Trimming removed 6 bases from V and 0 bases from J, with 12 bases in between. The chain's CDR3 is CASSPQGVSNQPQHF. In DNA, the CDR3 is TGTGCCAGCAGCCCACAGGGAGTTAGCAATCAGCCCCAGCATTTT.

The V gene is TRBV6-6, the J gene TRBJ1-3; no firm D call. This CDR3 spans 13 amino acids. The germline V gene encodes CDR1 MNHNY and CDR2 SVGAGI (reference sequence). V lost 7 bases and J lost 6, with 13 bases in between. This CDR3 reads CASKNSDENTIYF. The CDR3 bases are TGTGCCAGCAAGAATAGTGATGAAAACACCATATATTTT.

The chain is built from TRBV5-1 and TRBJ2-5, with 11 bases matching TRBD2. The CDR3 contains 17 residues. CDR1 and CDR2 (germline): SGHRS, YFSETQ. With V trimmed by 1 base and J by 3 bases, 8 bases remained unmatched. The CDR3 spells CASSLWVPTSGEETQYF. In DNA, the CDR3 is TGCGCCAGCAGCTTGTGGGTACCGACTAGCGGGGAAGAGACCCAGTACTTC. The full variable domain, completed using reference TRBV5-1 and TRBJ2-5, is KAGVTQTPRYLIKTRGQQVTLSCSPISGHRSVSWYQQTPGQGLQFLFEYFSETQRNKGNFPGRFSGRQFSNSRSEMNVSTLELGDSALYLCASSLWVPTSGEETQYFGPGTRLLVL.

The CDR3 nucleotides are TGTGCCAGCCGGACAGCCGGAAATGAAAAACTGTTTTTT. Encoded protein: CASRTAGNEKLFF. V is TRBV6-5 and J is TRBJ1-4; tentatively, D is TRBD1 (6 bases). Trimming took off 8 bases at V and 5 bases at J, with 12 bases between the two ends. CDR1 MNHEY and CDR2 SVGAGI come from the germline V gene. The CDR3 spans 13 residues.

The gene calls are TRBV30 and TRBJ1-1; 7 bases are shared with TRBD1. After removal of 2 bases from V and 3 bases from J, the junction contained 6 bases not matched to a gene. Germline V lookup: CDR1 GTSNPN, CDR2 SVGIG (reference sequence). There are 14 residues in the CDR3. DNA for the CDR3: TGTGCCTGGAGTCTGGGACAGACCTACACTGAAGCTTTCTTT. This encodes CAWSLGQTYTEAFF.

Only one count was recorded for this clone. J is TRBJ2-7 and V is TRBV18, with D perhaps matching TRBD1 (6 bases). Germline CDR1 and CDR2: KGHSH and LQKENI. V was trimmed by 8 bases and J by 9 bases, leaving 26 bases between them. The CDR3 consists of 15 residues. Here the CDR3 reads CASTRGNRESYGQYF. CDR3 DNA: TGTGCCAGCACGCGAGGGAACAGGGAAAGTTATGGGCAGTACTTC.

J is TRBJ1-4 and V is TRBV9; the D gene is possibly TRBD1 (6 bases). Germline assignment: CDR1 SGDLS and CDR2 YYNGEE. Trimming shortened V by 0 bases and J by 7 bases, and 10 bases separated the two germline ends. The CDR3 has 14 amino acids. Here the CDR3 DNA reads TGTGCCAGCAGCGTAGCGACAGGAAGTGAAAAACTGTTTTTT. Translating gives CASSVATGSEKLFF. The variable domain in full, with the rest retrieved from reference TRBV9 and TRBJ1-4, is DSGVTQTPKHLITATGQRVTLRCSPRSGDLSVYWYQQSLDQGLQFLIQYYNGEERAKGNILERFSAQQFPDLHSELNLSSLELGDSALYFCASSVATGSEKLFFGSGTQLSVL.

This clone was picked up a small number of times. The V call is TRBV5-6, the J call TRBJ1-5; 7 nucleotides align to TRBD1. Germline loops: CDR1 SGHDT, CDR2 YYEEEE. This CDR3 has 12 residues. Losses at the gene ends were 4 bases for V and 7 bases for J; bases not matched to a gene: 2. DNA of the CDR3: TGTGCCAGCAGCGAGACAGGGCAGCCCCAGCATTTT. It specifies CASSETGQPQHF. The full variable domain, rest sourced from reference TRBV5-6 and TRBJ1-5, is DAGVTQSPTHLIKTRGQQVTLRCSPKSGHDTVSWYQQALGQGPQFIFQYYEEEERQRGNFPDRFSGHQFPNYSSELNVNALLLGDSALYLCASSETGQPQHFGDGTRLSIL.

The rearrangement joins TRBV6-2 or TRBV6-3 to TRBJ1-6; 7 bases agree with TRBD1. The trim removed 4 bases at V and 8 bases at J, leaving 5 bases unmatched. The germline CDR1 and CDR2 sequences are MNHEY and SVGEGT. This CDR3 spans 14 amino acids. The CDR3 region is CASSFGQADSPLHF. CDR3 nucleotides: TGTGCCAGCAGTTTTGGACAGGCGGATTCACCCCTCCACTTT.